The source of this TCR beta chain is a study of T cells in Graves' hyperthyroidism and ophthalmopathy. Germline values: CDR1 SGHTA, CDR2 FQGNSA. The CDR3 length is 14 residues. Trimming left V 3 bases short and J 0 bases short, with 7 bases between. This clonotype was counted many times. Amplification of TCR beta CDR3 regions was performed using RNA transcripts as template. An initial round of RT-PCR targeting the TCR CDR3 relied on the HTBI primer set. TCRdb used MiXCR to reprocess the multiplex PCR reads, holding one entry per CDR3 protein. The table includes some 560,000 distinct CDR3 sequences, around 13% detected once.

The V gene is TRBV7-2, the J gene TRBJ2-3, with D unclear. The specimen was blood. The receptor comes from a woman in her thirties or forties with Graves' hyperthyroidism. This CDR3 is CASSFWSSTDTQYF. The CDR3, as DNA: TGTGCCAGCAGCTTTTGGTCTAGCACAGATACGCAGTATTTT. Complete variable domain (other parts from reference TRBV7-2 and TRBJ2-3): GAGVSQSPSNKVTEKGKDVELRCDPISGHTALYWYRQSLGQGLEFLIYFQGNSAPDKSGLPSDRFSAERTGGSVSTLTIQRTQQEDSAVYLCASSFWSSTDTQYFGPGTRLTVL.